These T cell receptor beta chains were read from a single sample in a study of blood T cell repertoires in COVID-19. TCRdb's table, derived via immunoSEQ multiplex PCR, lists solely in-frame clones and lacks some. The sample holds roughly 250,000 clones, over 75% seen once. Sequenced input: peripheral blood. The source is a human donor in a cohort sampled during active COVID-19. The CDR3 runs from the conserved cysteine through the conserved F or W. Each record gives: V gene, clone size, J gene, D gene, CDR3 protein, CDR3 DNA. A D gene is named only where the DNA matches it firmly. For some rows the clone size is stated as once, few or many, or as a class when expanded; others skip it.

v_gene: TRBV6-2/TRBV6-3; abundance: NA; j_gene: TRBJ1-1; d_gene: NA; CDR3aa: CASSYNRGKTEAFF; CDR3nt: TGTGCCAGCAGTTACAATCGGGGGAAGACTGAAGCTTTCTTT
v_gene: TRBV29-1; abundance: few; j_gene: TRBJ2-2; d_gene: NA; CDR3aa: CSVEESDTGELFF; CDR3nt: TGCAGCGTTGAAGAGTCCGACACCGGGGAGCTGTTTTTT
v_gene: TRBV6-1; abundance: NA; j_gene: TRBJ1-4; d_gene: NA; CDR3aa: CASSDRIREKLFF; CDR3nt: TGTGCCAGCAGTGACAGGATACGGGAAAAACTGTTTTTT
v_gene: TRBV19; abundance: NA; j_gene: TRBJ2-6; d_gene: NA; CDR3aa: CASSERATGANVLTF; CDR3nt: TGTGCCAGTAGTGAACGAGCTACTGGGGCCAACGTCCTGACTTTC
v_gene: TRBV19; abundance: once; j_gene: TRBJ1-5; d_gene: TRBD1; CDR3aa: CASSTGGGNQPQHF; CDR3nt: TGTGCCAGTAGTACAGGGGGAGGCAATCAGCCCCAGCATTTT
v_gene: TRBV19; abundance: NA; j_gene: TRBJ2-3; d_gene: TRBD2; CDR3aa: CASSKGTSYGTDTQYF; CDR3nt: TGTGCCAGTAGTAAGGGGACTAGTTACGGCACAGATACGCAGTATTTT
v_gene: TRBV24-1; abundance: NA; j_gene: TRBJ2-1; d_gene: TRBD2; CDR3aa: CATSDPSRGGRANEQFF; CDR3nt: TGTGCCACCAGTGATCCTAGTAGGGGCGGGAGGGCCAATGAGCAGTTCTTC
v_gene: TRBV5-1; abundance: NA; j_gene: TRBJ1-1; d_gene: TRBD1; CDR3aa: CASSVDRGGTEAFF; CDR3nt: TGCGCCAGCAGCGTGGACAGGGGGGGCACTGAAGCTTTCTTT
v_gene: TRBV7-2; abundance: NA; j_gene: TRBJ2-5; d_gene: TRBD2; CDR3aa: CASSSWTSLRETQYF; CDR3nt: TGTGCCAGCAGCTCTTGGACTAGCTTAAGGGAGACCCAGTACTTC
v_gene: TRBV21-1; abundance: once; j_gene: TRBJ2-6; d_gene: NA; CDR3aa: CASSRSPTGGADTGANVLTF; CDR3nt: TGTGCCAGCAGCCGCAGCCCGACAGGGGGCGCAGATACTGGGGCCAACGTCCTGACTTTC
v_gene: TRBV6-6; abundance: NA; j_gene: TRBJ2-1; d_gene: NA; CDR3aa: CAIRDRTYNEQFF; CDR3nt: TGTGCCATTAGAGACAGGACTTACAATGAGCAGTTCTTC
v_gene: TRBV12-3/TRBV12-4; abundance: once; j_gene: TRBJ2-5; d_gene: NA; CDR3aa: CATSGEEETQYF; CDR3nt: TGTGCCACCTCGGGGGAGGAAGAGACCCAGTACTTC
v_gene: TRBV4-2; abundance: once; j_gene: TRBJ2-1; d_gene: TRBD2; CDR3aa: CASSQALGGAGGYNEQFF; CDR3nt: TGTGCCAGCAGCCAAGCCCTCGGCGGGGCGGGGGGTTACAATGAGCAGTTCTTC
v_gene: TRBV6-6; abundance: once; j_gene: TRBJ1-3; d_gene: NA; CDR3aa: CASSPIRGSLSGNTIYF; CDR3nt: TGTGCCAGCAGTCCAATCCGAGGGTCTTTATCTGGAAACACCATATATTTT
v_gene: TRBV28; abundance: NA; j_gene: TRBJ1-2; d_gene: NA; CDR3aa: CASSYPGGLNYGYTF; CDR3nt: TGTGCCAGCAGTTACCCGGGGGGGTTGAACTATGGCTACACCTTC
v_gene: TRBV19; abundance: NA; j_gene: TRBJ2-7; d_gene: NA; CDR3aa: CASSPLGTSYEQYF; CDR3nt: TGTGCCAGTAGCCCGCTCGGGACTTCCTACGAGCAGTACTTC
v_gene: TRBV10-2; abundance: NA; j_gene: TRBJ2-1; d_gene: NA; CDR3aa: CAILFSGSYNEQFF; CDR3nt: TGCGCCATCCTATTTTCCGGCTCCTACAATGAGCAGTTCTTC
v_gene: TRBV7-2; abundance: NA; j_gene: TRBJ2-3; d_gene: TRBD2; CDR3aa: CASSLYPALAVGTDTQYF; CDR3nt: TGTGCCAGCAGCTTATACCCCGCCCTAGCGGTCGGCACAGATACGCAGTATTTT
v_gene: TRBV11-2; abundance: NA; j_gene: TRBJ2-3; d_gene: NA; CDR3aa: CASSAADTQYF; CDR3nt: TGTGCCAGCAGTGCTGCGGATACGCAGTATTTT
v_gene: TRBV13; abundance: NA; j_gene: TRBJ2-7; d_gene: NA; CDR3aa: CASSLGGQGRYEQYF; CDR3nt: TGTGCCAGCAGCTTAGGGGGGCAGGGTCGATACGAGCAGTACTTC
v_gene: TRBV27; abundance: NA; j_gene: TRBJ2-6; d_gene: NA; CDR3aa: CASSLDRPPSGANVLTF; CDR3nt: TGTGCCAGCAGTTTAGACAGACCACCCTCTGGGGCCAACGTCCTGACTTTC
v_gene: TRBV7-3; abundance: few; j_gene: TRBJ2-3; d_gene: TRBD2; CDR3aa: CASSPGSGGRARDTQYF; CDR3nt: TGTGCCAGCAGCCCCGGTTCAGGCGGGAGAGCGAGAGATACGCAGTATTTT
v_gene: TRBV7-2; abundance: NA; j_gene: TRBJ2-1; d_gene: TRBD2; CDR3aa: CASSLLGGTSSYNEQFF; CDR3nt: TGTGCCAGCAGCTTACTGGGGGGGACGAGCTCCTACAATGAGCAGTTCTTC
v_gene: TRBV28; abundance: NA; j_gene: TRBJ2-3; d_gene: NA; CDR3aa: CASSSQGSDTDTQYF; CDR3nt: TGTGCCAGCAGTTCTCAGGGCTCGGACACAGATACGCAGTATTTT
v_gene: TRBV6-1; abundance: few; j_gene: TRBJ2-1; d_gene: NA; CDR3aa: CASSGSRGLSSYNEQFF; CDR3nt: TGTGCCAGCAGTGGTTCTCGCGGGCTGAGCTCCTACAATGAGCAGTTCTTC
v_gene: TRBV6-2/TRBV6-3; abundance: NA; j_gene: TRBJ2-2; d_gene: NA; CDR3aa: CASSYSGPTGELFF; CDR3nt: TGTGCCAGCAGTTACTCGGGCCCCACCGGGGAGCTGTTTTTT
v_gene: TRBV6-2/TRBV6-3; abundance: NA; j_gene: TRBJ1-5; d_gene: TRBD1; CDR3aa: CASSTDRGTSNQPQHF; CDR3nt: TGTGCCAGCAGCACCGACAGGGGCACTAGCAATCAGCCCCAGCATTTT
v_gene: TRBV6-1; abundance: NA; j_gene: TRBJ2-1; d_gene: NA; CDR3aa: CASSIKDGVHNEQFF; CDR3nt: TGTGCCAGCAGTATAAAAGACGGGGTGCACAATGAGCAGTTCTTC
v_gene: TRBV6-2/TRBV6-3; abundance: NA; j_gene: TRBJ2-5; d_gene: NA; CDR3aa: CASSYSIRAQGTQYF; CDR3nt: TGTGCCAGCAGTTACTCGATCAGGGCACAGGGGACCCAGTACTTC
v_gene: TRBV28; abundance: few; j_gene: TRBJ1-6; d_gene: NA; CDR3aa: CASSLPGSYNSPLHF; CDR3nt: TGTGCCAGCAGTTTACCGGGCTCCTATAATTCACCCCTCCACTTT
v_gene: TRBV3-1/TRBV3-2; abundance: NA; j_gene: TRBJ1-5; d_gene: NA; CDR3aa: CASSRQGHQPQHF; CDR3nt: TGTGCCAGCAGTCGCCAGGGGCATCAGCCCCAGCATTTT
v_gene: TRBV5-1; abundance: NA; j_gene: TRBJ2-7; d_gene: TRBD1; CDR3aa: CASAIRATGSREQYF; CDR3nt: TGCGCCAGCGCTATACGGGCGACAGGGTCTCGCGAGCAGTACTTC
v_gene: TRBV7-9; abundance: NA; j_gene: TRBJ1-2; d_gene: TRBD1; CDR3aa: CASSLRTGGVYSGYTF; CDR3nt: TGTGCCAGCAGCTTGAGGACAGGGGGGGTGTATTCGGGCTACACCTTC
v_gene: TRBV10-3; abundance: NA; j_gene: TRBJ2-1; d_gene: TRBD1; CDR3aa: CAISKTGTGKVEQFF; CDR3nt: TGTGCCATCAGTAAGACCGGGACAGGGAAGGTTGAGCAGTTCTTC
v_gene: TRBV27; abundance: NA; j_gene: TRBJ2-7; d_gene: NA; CDR3aa: CASKHVGGQYEQYF; CDR3nt: TGTGCCAGCAAGCATGTCGGGGGGCAGTACGAGCAGTACTTC
v_gene: TRBV4-1; abundance: NA; j_gene: TRBJ1-2; d_gene: NA; CDR3aa: CASSQVGRVRGGGYTF; CDR3nt: TGCGCCAGCAGCCAAGTGGGCAGGGTACGCGGTGGTGGCTACACCTTC
v_gene: TRBV5-1; abundance: NA; j_gene: TRBJ1-2; d_gene: TRBD1; CDR3aa: CASSLEGQIYGYTF; CDR3nt: TGCGCCAGCAGCTTGGAGGGACAGATCTATGGCTACACCTTC
v_gene: TRBV27; abundance: NA; j_gene: TRBJ2-7; d_gene: NA; CDR3aa: CASRNGQTYEQYF; CDR3nt: TGTGCCAGCAGGAATGGACAGACCTACGAGCAGTACTTC
v_gene: TRBV7-3; abundance: NA; j_gene: TRBJ2-1; d_gene: TRBD2; CDR3aa: CASSLTPGLAGGGEQFF; CDR3nt: TGTGCCAGCAGCTTAACCCCCGGACTAGCGGGAGGGGGTGAGCAGTTCTTC
v_gene: TRBV28; abundance: once; j_gene: TRBJ1-1; d_gene: TRBD1; CDR3aa: CASSLGQGWGTEAFF; CDR3nt: TGTGCCAGCAGTTTGGGACAGGGATGGGGCACTGAAGCTTTCTTT
v_gene: TRBV2; abundance: NA; j_gene: TRBJ2-2; d_gene: NA; CDR3aa: CASSERGVQGGELFF; CDR3nt: TGTGCCAGCAGTGAACGCGGGGTGCAGGGCGGGGAGCTGTTTTTT
v_gene: TRBV19; abundance: NA; j_gene: TRBJ2-6; d_gene: TRBD1; CDR3aa: CASSIDARTGGALGANVLTF; CDR3nt: TGTGCCAGTAGTATAGATGCGAGGACAGGGGGGGCTCTGGGGGCCAACGTCCTGACTTTC
v_gene: TRBV29-1; abundance: NA; j_gene: TRBJ2-1; d_gene: NA; CDR3aa: CSVEPSTRARGNEQFF; CDR3nt: TGCAGCGTTGAACCCTCGACCCGGGCTCGGGGCAATGAGCAGTTCTTC
v_gene: TRBV3-1/TRBV3-2; abundance: NA; j_gene: TRBJ2-5; d_gene: NA; CDR3aa: CASSQVGISGAQETQYF; CDR3nt: TGTGCCAGCAGCCAGGTCGGGATTAGCGGAGCACAAGAGACCCAGTACTTC
v_gene: TRBV2; abundance: NA; j_gene: TRBJ2-7; d_gene: NA; CDR3aa: CASSIQGKSVEQYF; CDR3nt: TGTGCCAGCAGTATACAGGGCAAGTCGGTGGAGCAGTACTTC
v_gene: TRBV18; abundance: NA; j_gene: TRBJ2-7; d_gene: NA; CDR3aa: CASSEGGALTEQYF; CDR3nt: TGTGCCAGCTCGGAAGGGGGGGCGCTTACCGAGCAGTACTTC
v_gene: TRBV9; abundance: NA; j_gene: TRBJ1-2; d_gene: NA; CDR3aa: CASSATSGDFGAYTF; CDR3nt: TGTGCCAGCAGCGCCACTTCAGGGGATTTTGGTGCCTACACCTTC
v_gene: TRBV18; abundance: NA; j_gene: TRBJ1-1; d_gene: NA; CDR3aa: CASSPFSTEAFF; CDR3nt: TGTGCCAGCTCACCATTTTCGACTGAAGCTTTCTTT
v_gene: TRBV6-5; abundance: NA; j_gene: TRBJ2-1; d_gene: TRBD1; CDR3aa: CASSRTGLGEQFF; CDR3nt: TGTGCCAGCAGCAGGACAGGGTTGGGTGAGCAGTTCTTC
v_gene: TRBV2; abundance: NA; j_gene: TRBJ1-5; d_gene: NA; CDR3aa: CASSVGQSNQPQHF; CDR3nt: TGTGCCAGCAGCGTAGGACAGTCCAATCAGCCCCAGCATTTT
v_gene: TRBV5-6; abundance: NA; j_gene: TRBJ1-2; d_gene: NA; CDR3aa: CASSSIGSGRGYTF; CDR3nt: TGTGCCAGCAGCTCCATAGGGTCAGGGCGGGGCTACACCTTC
v_gene: TRBV6-6; abundance: few; j_gene: TRBJ2-5; d_gene: NA; CDR3aa: CASSSLSGGQETQYF; CDR3nt: TGTGCCAGCAGTTCATTATCAGGGGGGCAAGAGACCCAGTACTTC
v_gene: TRBV4-3; abundance: NA; j_gene: TRBJ2-1; d_gene: TRBD2; CDR3aa: CASSQFPRGSGGDSSYNEQFF; CDR3nt: TGCGCCAGCAGCCAGTTCCCCCGGGGTAGCGGGGGGGACAGCTCCTACAATGAGCAGTTCTTC
v_gene: TRBV21-1; abundance: NA; j_gene: TRBJ2-5; d_gene: NA; CDR3aa: CASTALAETQYF; CDR3nt: TGTGCCAGCACCGCACTAGCAGAGACCCAGTACTTC
v_gene: TRBV6-5; abundance: once; j_gene: TRBJ2-1; d_gene: TRBD2; CDR3aa: CASSRTSGSSYEQFF; CDR3nt: TGTGCCAGCAGCCGGACTAGCGGGAGTTCGTATGAGCAGTTCTTC
v_gene: TRBV6-6; abundance: NA; j_gene: TRBJ1-1; d_gene: NA; CDR3aa: CASSLLGNTEAFF; CDR3nt: TGTGCCAGCAGTCTCCTAGGGAACACTGAAGCTTTCTTT
v_gene: TRBV7-9; abundance: NA; j_gene: TRBJ1-1; d_gene: NA; CDR3aa: CASSPPALGMNTEAFF; CDR3nt: TGTGCCAGCAGCCCCCCCGCCCTAGGCATGAACACTGAAGCTTTCTTT
v_gene: TRBV7-8; abundance: few; j_gene: TRBJ1-5; d_gene: NA; CDR3aa: CASSLPRRLRGNQPQHF; CDR3nt: TGTGCCAGCAGCTTACCCCGACGACTGAGGGGCAATCAGCCCCAGCATTTT